This T cell receptor beta chain was sequenced for a study of cytomegalovirus exposure and HLA in healthy donors. Overall study findings and caveats: Analyses of presence/absence relied on an assumption of roughly uniform sequencing depth across donors.

Primers: 60 Vbeta forward and 13 Jbeta reverse. Here immunoSEQ multiplex PCR was the method, and the copy in TCRdb shows in-frame clones only, minus some. The table lists more than 150,000 clones, around three quarters of them singletons, with less than 2% in the top ten. The table lists this clone with a few counts. Its target is not known. The specimen sequenced was PBMCs. The sequence derives from a man in his forties in good health and CMV-seronegative.

CDR3 bases: TGTGCCAGCAGTGACTCCGCAGGGGGCACCGGGGAGCTGTTTTTT. Its protein is CASSDSAGGTGELFF. V gene TRBV6-4 combines with J gene TRBJ2-2; 7 bases line up with TRBD1. Looked up from germline, CDR1 is MRHNA and CDR2 is SNTAGT. This CDR3 region has 15 residues. The V gene end was trimmed by 0 bases and the J gene end by 4 bases; junction bases not matched to a gene: 2.